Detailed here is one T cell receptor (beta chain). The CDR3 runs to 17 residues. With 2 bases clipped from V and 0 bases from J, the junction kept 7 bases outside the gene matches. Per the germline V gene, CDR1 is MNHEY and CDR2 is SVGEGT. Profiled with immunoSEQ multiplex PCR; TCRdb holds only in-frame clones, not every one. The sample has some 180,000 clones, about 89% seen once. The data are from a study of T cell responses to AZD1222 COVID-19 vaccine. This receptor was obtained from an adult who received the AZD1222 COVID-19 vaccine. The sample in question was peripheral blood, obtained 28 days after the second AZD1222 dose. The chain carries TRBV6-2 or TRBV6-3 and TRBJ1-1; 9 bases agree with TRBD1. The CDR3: CASSYGGTGYMNTEAFF. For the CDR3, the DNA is TGTGCCAGCAGTTACGGGGGGACAGGGTACATGAACACTGAAGCTTTCTTT.